The clone carrying this TCR beta chain was detected a few times. The antigen remains undetermined. The data stem from a study of regulatory T cells in long-lasting Graves disease. Whole-study findings and limits: Between persistent patients, 2,500 to 3,500 public clonotypes were shared, exceeding the approximately 940 shared between new patients.

Germline CDR1 is SQVTM and CDR2 is ANQGSEA. Trimming removed 5 bases from V and 3 bases from J; junction bases left unmatched: 7. The CDR3 has 14 amino acids. Arm-PCR of CDR3 regions and iRepertoire HTBI primers were used to build TCR beta libraries. MiXCR was run by TCRdb on the multiplex PCR reads, yielding one entry per CDR3 protein. This sample has a few hundred thousand distinct CDR3 sequences; 16% occur once, and the top ten carry roughly 29%. Time point described: newly diagnosed GD, antithyroid drugs for less than 3 months. From PBMCs, RNA was extracted and then used to make the TCR library. The same sample was also used in a study of T cells in Graves' hyperthyroidism and ophthalmopathy. That paper states: Orbital computed tomography and thyroid ultrasound, together with serum TRAb and thyroxine and clinical symptoms, were used for diagnoses. TCR CDR3 underwent first-round RT-PCR with the HTBI primer set.

The receptor's source is a man aged 35 to 55 with Graves disease. The chain links TRBV29-1 to TRBJ2-1; 7 positions match TRBD2. Source: peripheral blood mononuclear cells (PBMCs), taken at new diagnosis, from a patient treated with antithyroid drugs. The CDR3 loop is CSVPQRDGYNEQFF. CDR3 nucleotides: TGCAGCGTTCCACAGCGGGACGGCTACAATGAGCAGTTCTTC.